These T cell receptor beta chains were read from a single sample in a study of blood T cell repertoires in COVID-19. Sequenced by immunoSEQ multiplex PCR; TCRdb stores in-frame clones only, minus some. This sample has about 120,000 clones, with approximately 80% found just once. The sequencing sample was made of peripheral blood. These receptors were collected from a human donor in a cohort sampled during active COVID-19. CDR3s include the opening cysteine and the closing phenylalanine or tryptophan. The order of the fields is D gene, clone size, V gene, J gene, CDR3 protein, CDR3 DNA. D genes are given only for firm matches. For some rows the clone size is stated as once, few or many, or as a class when expanded; others skip it.

TRBD2	NA	TRBV28	TRBJ2-7	CASSSILAGGSYEQYF	TGTGCCAGCAGTTCTATTCTAGCGGGAGGGTCCTACGAGCAGTACTTC
TRBD2	NA	TRBV6-5	TRBJ2-2	CASKGSGAGELFF	TGTGCCAGTAAGGGTAGCGGGGCCGGGGAGCTGTTTTTT
NA	NA	TRBV9	TRBJ2-7	CASSAPGLPYEQYF	TGTGCCAGCAGCGCTCCGGGACTGCCCTACGAGCAGTACTTC
NA	NA	TRBV7-9	TRBJ2-7	CASSPPAAASYEQYF	TGTGCCAGCAGCCCTCCAGCGGCGGCCTCCTACGAGCAGTACTTC
NA	NA	TRBV27	TRBJ1-5	CASRIGAYSNQPQHF	TGTGCCAGCAGAATAGGGGCATATAGCAATCAGCCCCAGCATTTT
TRBD2	NA	TRBV15	TRBJ2-2	CATSRDQVAGGPNTGELFF	TGTGCCACCAGCAGAGATCAAGTAGCGGGAGGGCCAAACACCGGGGAGCTGTTTTTT
NA	few	TRBV6-5	TRBJ1-1	CASNQGPEAFF	TGTGCCAGCAATCAGGGGCCTGAAGCTTTCTTT
TRBD1	once	TRBV5-1	TRBJ1-1	CASSFQDRGENTEAFF	TGCGCCAGCAGCTTCCAAGACAGGGGTGAGAACACTGAAGCTTTCTTT
NA	NA	TRBV6-2/TRBV6-3	TRBJ2-5	CASSPTGTQYF	TGTGCCAGCAGCCCGACAGGGACCCAGTACTTC
TRBD2	NA	TRBV5-1	TRBJ2-7	CASSLTSGSHEQYF	TGCGCCAGCAGCTTGACTAGCGGGAGCCACGAGCAGTACTTC
TRBD1	once	TRBV13	TRBJ1-1	CASSIYTTGGAFEAFF	TGTGCCAGCAGCATTTACACGACAGGGGGCGCGTTTGAAGCTTTCTTT
NA	NA	TRBV14	TRBJ2-7	CASSQDPSSYEQYF	TGTGCCAGCAGCCAAGACCCCAGCTCCTACGAGCAGTACTTC
TRBD1	once	TRBV7-8	TRBJ2-1	CASSYNRLPTGTGQFF	TGTGCCAGCAGCTACAACCGACTACCGACAGGGACGGGGCAGTTCTTC
TRBD2	once	TRBV4-1	TRBJ2-5	CASSQRGLGETQYF	TGCGCCAGCAGCCAGAGGGGACTAGGGGAGACCCAGTACTTC
NA	NA	TRBV5-1	TRBJ1-2	CASSLVEGLGYTF	TGCGCCAGCAGCTTGGTGGAGGGGTTGGGCTACACCTTC
TRBD2	NA	TRBV19	TRBJ2-7	CASSMTSGSSYEQYF	TGTGCCAGTAGTATGACTAGCGGGTCCTCCTACGAGCAGTACTTC
NA	NA	TRBV4-1	TRBJ1-4	CASSPVSRGQYEKLFF	TGCGCCAGCAGCCCCGTATCGCGGGGCCAGTATGAAAAACTGTTTTTT
NA	NA	TRBV7-9	TRBJ2-1	CASSLVASHEQFF	TGTGCCAGCAGCTTAGTGGCTAGCCATGAGCAGTTCTTC
TRBD2	NA	TRBV6-5	TRBJ2-7	CASSYSLLAGDEQYF	TGTGCCAGCAGTTACTCGTTACTAGCGGGAGACGAGCAGTACTTC
NA	NA	TRBV30	TRBJ2-7	CAWSVFGGVRYEQYF	TGTGCCTGGAGTGTATTCGGTGGAGTCCGCTACGAGCAGTACTTC
NA	NA	TRBV5-1	TRBJ1-2	CASSLLAGNGYTF	TGCGCCAGCAGCTTGCTTGCAGGGAATGGCTACACCTTC
NA	NA	TRBV28	TRBJ1-1	CASSAHRVGTEAFF	TGTGCCAGCAGTGCACACAGGGTAGGCACTGAAGCTTTCTTT
NA	NA	TRBV10-3	TRBJ2-7	CAISEGGSGAYEQYF	TGTGCCATCAGTGAGGGGGGTTCAGGGGCTTACGAGCAGTACTTC
TRBD1	NA	TRBV7-6	TRBJ2-7	CASSLLDRGGEQYF	TGTGCCAGCAGCTTACTTGACAGGGGCGGCGAGCAGTACTTC
TRBD2	NA	TRBV5-4	TRBJ2-7	CASSAHSGEQYF	TGTGCCAGCAGCGCCCATAGCGGGGAGCAGTACTTC
NA	NA	TRBV27	TRBJ1-6	CASSLKSSSYNSPLHF	TGTGCCAGCAGTTTAAAATCCAGCTCCTATAATTCACCCCTCCACTTT